The entry that follows covers one T cell receptor beta chain sequence. A read error may be the cause here, since a much bigger clone is one base away. Full-length variable regions came from constant-region reverse primers plus semi-nested Nested Universal Primer A PCR. Via MiXCR, TCRdb re-called the 5' RACE reads, giving one row per CDR3 protein. Of 45,000 to 55,000 distinct CDR3 sequences listed, approximately 25% are singletons. Germline V gene sequence: CDR1 SGHRS, CDR2 YFSETQ. The CDR3 has 15 residues. The receptor comes from a female donor with breast cancer. The material sequenced was tumor-infiltrating naive CD4+ T cells sorted from the breast tumor. Subset indicated: naive CD4+ T cells, CD4+CD45RA+CD25-. This rearrangement joins TRBV5-1 to TRBJ2-1; 11 bases are shared with TRBD1. CDR3 amino acids: CAGSLGQGVLHEQFF. CDR3 DNA sequence: TGCGCCGGCAGCTTGGGACAGGGGGTACTCCATGAGCAGTTCTTC.